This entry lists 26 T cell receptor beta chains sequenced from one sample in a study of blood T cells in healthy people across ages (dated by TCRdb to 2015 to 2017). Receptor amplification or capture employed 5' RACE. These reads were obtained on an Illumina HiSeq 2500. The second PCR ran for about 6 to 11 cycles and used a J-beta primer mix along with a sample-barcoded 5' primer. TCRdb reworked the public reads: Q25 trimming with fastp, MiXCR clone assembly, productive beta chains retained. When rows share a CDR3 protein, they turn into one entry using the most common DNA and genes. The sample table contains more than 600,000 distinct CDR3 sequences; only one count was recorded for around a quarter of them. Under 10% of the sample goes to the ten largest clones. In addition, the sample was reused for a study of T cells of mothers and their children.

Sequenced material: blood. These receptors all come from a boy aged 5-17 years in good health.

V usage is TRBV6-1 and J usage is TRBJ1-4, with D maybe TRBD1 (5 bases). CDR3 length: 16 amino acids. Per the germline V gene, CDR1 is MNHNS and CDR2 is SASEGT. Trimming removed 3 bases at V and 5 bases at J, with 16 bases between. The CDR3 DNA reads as TGTGCCAGCAGTGATTTTCAGGGCCAAATCAATGAAAAACTGTTTTTT. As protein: CASSDFQGQINEKLFF.

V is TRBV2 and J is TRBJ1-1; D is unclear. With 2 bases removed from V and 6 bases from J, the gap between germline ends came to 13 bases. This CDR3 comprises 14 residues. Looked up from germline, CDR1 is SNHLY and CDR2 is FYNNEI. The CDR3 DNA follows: TGTGCCAGCAGTGAAAGTTATGGAGTCCCTGAAGCTTTCTTT. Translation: CASSESYGVPEAFF.

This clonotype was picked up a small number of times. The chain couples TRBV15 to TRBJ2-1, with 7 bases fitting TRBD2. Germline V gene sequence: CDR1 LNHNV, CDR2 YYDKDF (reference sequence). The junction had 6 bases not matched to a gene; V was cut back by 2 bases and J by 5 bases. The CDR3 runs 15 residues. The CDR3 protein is CATSRLMGGDNEQFF. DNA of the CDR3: TGTGCCACCAGCAGATTAATGGGGGGGGACAATGAGCAGTTCTTC.

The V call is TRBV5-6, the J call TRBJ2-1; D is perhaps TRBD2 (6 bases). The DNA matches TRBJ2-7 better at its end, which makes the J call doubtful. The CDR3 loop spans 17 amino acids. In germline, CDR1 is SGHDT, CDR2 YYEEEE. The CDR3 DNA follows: TGTGCCAGCAGCTTCATTTACGGACTAAAGAGCTCCTACGAGCAGTACTTC. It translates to CASSFIYGLKSSYEQYF.

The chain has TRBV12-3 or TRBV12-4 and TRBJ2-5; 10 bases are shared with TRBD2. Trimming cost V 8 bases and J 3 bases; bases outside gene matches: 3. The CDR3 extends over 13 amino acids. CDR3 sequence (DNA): TGTGCCAGCGCACTAGCGGGGAAAGAGACCCAGTACTTC. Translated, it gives CASALAGKETQYF.

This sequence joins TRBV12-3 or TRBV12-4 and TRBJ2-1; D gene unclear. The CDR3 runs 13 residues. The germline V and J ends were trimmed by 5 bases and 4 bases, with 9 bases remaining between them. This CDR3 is CASSTTSYNEQFF. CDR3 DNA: TGTGCCAGCAGTACGACGTCTTACAATGAGCAGTTCTTC.

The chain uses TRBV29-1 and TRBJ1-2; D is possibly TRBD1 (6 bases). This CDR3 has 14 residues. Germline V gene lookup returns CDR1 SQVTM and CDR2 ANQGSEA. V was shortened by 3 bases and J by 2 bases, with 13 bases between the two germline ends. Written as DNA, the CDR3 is TGCAGCGTTGATATTCCAGGGGTAAACTATGGCTACACCTTC. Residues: CSVDIPGVNYGYTF.

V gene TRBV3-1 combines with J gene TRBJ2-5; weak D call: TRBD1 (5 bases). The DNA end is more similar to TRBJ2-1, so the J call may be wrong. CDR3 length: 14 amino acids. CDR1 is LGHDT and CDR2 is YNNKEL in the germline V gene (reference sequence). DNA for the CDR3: TGTGCCAGCAGCCGGAAGGACACATACAATGAGCAGTTCTTC. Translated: CASSRKDTYNEQFF.

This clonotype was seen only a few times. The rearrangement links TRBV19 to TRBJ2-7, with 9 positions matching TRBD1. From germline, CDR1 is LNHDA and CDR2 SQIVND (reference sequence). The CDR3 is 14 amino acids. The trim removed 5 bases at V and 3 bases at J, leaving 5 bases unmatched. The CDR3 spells CASSQRDRVYEQYF. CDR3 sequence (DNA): TGTGCCAGTAGTCAAAGGGACAGGGTCTACGAGCAGTACTTC.

This CDR3 is CASRINGAPYGYTF. The CDR3 region has the DNA TGTGCCAGCAGAATTAATGGGGCTCCCTATGGCTACACCTTC. This rearrangement joins TRBV2 to TRBJ1-2; D may be TRBD1 (5 bases). CDR1 and CDR2 from the germline V gene are SNHLY and FYNNEI. The V end was cut by 6 bases, the J end by 4 bases, with 15 bases between. This CDR3 has 14 amino acids.

The CDR3 region is CASSQGFGGTGELFF. The CDR3 region has the DNA TGTGCCAGCAGCCAAGGTTTTGGGGGCACCGGGGAGCTGTTTTTT. The chain combines TRBV3-1 with TRBJ2-2, with D perhaps being TRBD1 or TRBD2 (5 bases each). With 1 base removed from V and 4 bases from J, the gap between germline ends came to 10 bases. This CDR3 has 15 residues. Germline values: CDR1 LGHDT, CDR2 YNNKEL (reference sequence).

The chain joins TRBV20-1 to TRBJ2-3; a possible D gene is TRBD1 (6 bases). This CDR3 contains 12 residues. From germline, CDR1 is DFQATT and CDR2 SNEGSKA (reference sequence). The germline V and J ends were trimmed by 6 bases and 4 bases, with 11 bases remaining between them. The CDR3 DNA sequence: TGCAGTGCCTCAGGGGTACCAGATACGCAGTATTTT. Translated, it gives CSASGVPDTQYF.

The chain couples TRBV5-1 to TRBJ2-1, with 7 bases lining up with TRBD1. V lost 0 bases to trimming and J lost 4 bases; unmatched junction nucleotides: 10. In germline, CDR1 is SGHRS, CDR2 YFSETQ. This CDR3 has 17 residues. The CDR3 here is CASSLVPGQQYYNEQFF. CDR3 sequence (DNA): TGCGCCAGCAGCTTGGTCCCGGGACAGCAGTATTACAATGAGCAGTTCTTC.

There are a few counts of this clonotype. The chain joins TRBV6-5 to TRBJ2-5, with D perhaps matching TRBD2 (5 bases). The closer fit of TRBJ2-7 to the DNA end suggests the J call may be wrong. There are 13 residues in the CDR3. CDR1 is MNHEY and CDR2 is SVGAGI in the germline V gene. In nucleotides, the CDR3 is TGTGCCAGCAGTTACTCGAACGGGGTCGAGCAGTACTTC. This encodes CASSYSNGVEQYF.

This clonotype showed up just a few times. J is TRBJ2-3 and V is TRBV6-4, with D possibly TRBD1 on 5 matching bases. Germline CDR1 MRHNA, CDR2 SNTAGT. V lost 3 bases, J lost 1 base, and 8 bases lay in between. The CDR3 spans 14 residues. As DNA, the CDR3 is TGTGCCAGCAGTGAAATAGGGGGCACAGATACGCAGTATTTT. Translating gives CASSEIGGTDTQYF.

DNA for the CDR3: TGCAGTGCTCCGCGGACAGGAAGACGCACTGAAGCTTTCTTT. Its translation: CSAPRTGRRTEAFF. V and J are TRBV20-1 and TRBJ1-1, with 7 bases lining up with TRBD1. CDR3 length equals 14 residues. V trimming: 5 bases; J trimming: 4 bases; junction bases outside the gene matches: 10. Germline-derived CDR1 and CDR2 are DFQATT and SNEGSKA (reference sequence).

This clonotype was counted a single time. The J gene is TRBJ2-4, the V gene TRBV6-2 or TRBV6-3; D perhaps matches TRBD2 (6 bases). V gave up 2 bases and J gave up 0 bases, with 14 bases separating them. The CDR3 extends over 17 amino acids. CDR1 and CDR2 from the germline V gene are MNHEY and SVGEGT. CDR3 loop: CASSYVAERLAKNIQYF. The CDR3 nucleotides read TGTGCCAGCAGTTACGTAGCGGAGAGACTAGCCAAAAACATTCAGTACTTC.

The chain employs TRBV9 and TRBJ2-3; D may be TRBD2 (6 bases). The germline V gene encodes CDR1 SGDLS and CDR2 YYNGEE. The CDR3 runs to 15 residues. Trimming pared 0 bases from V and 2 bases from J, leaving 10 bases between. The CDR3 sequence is CASSVGLADTDTQYF. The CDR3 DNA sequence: TGTGCCAGCAGCGTAGGATTAGCGGACACAGATACGCAGTATTTT.

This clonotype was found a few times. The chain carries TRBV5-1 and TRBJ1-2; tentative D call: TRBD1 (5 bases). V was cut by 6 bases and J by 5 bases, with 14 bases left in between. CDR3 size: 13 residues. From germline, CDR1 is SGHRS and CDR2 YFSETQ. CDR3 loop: CASKLGGEYGYTF. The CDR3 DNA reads TGCGCCAGCAAGCTGGGGGGAGAATATGGCTACACCTTC.

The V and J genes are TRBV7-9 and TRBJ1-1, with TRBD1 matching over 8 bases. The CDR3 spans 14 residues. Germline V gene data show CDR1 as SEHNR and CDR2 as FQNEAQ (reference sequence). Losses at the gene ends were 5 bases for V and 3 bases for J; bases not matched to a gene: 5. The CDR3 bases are TGTGCCAGCAGCCTCCCAGGGGGCCACACTGAAGCTTTCTTT. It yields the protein CASSLPGGHTEAFF.

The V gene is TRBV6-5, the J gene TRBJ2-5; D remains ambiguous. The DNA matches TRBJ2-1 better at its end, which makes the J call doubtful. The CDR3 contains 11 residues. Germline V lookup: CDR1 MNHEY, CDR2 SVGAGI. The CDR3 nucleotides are TGTGCCAGCAGTTACACCGGCGAGCAGTTCTTC. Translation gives CASSYTGEQFF.

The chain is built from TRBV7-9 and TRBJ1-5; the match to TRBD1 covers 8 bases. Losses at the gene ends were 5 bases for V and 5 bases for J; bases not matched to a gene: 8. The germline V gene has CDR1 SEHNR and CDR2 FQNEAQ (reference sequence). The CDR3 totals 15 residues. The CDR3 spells CASSADREADQPQHF. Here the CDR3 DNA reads TGTGCCAGCAGCGCGGACAGGGAAGCAGATCAGCCCCAGCATTTT.

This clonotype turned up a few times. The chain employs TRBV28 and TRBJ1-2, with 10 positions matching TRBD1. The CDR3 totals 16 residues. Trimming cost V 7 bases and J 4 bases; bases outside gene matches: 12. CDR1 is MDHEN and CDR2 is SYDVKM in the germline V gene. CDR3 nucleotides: TGTGCCAGCACTCTTATTCCCGGGACAGGGGTCTATGGCTACACCTTC. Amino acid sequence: CASTLIPGTGVYGYTF.

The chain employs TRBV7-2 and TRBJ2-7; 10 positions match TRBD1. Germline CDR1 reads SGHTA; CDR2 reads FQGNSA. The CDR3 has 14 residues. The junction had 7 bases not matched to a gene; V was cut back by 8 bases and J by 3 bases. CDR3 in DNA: TGTGCCAGCGGGTATGGGACAGGGGACTACGAGCAGTACTTC. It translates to CASGYGTGDYEQYF.

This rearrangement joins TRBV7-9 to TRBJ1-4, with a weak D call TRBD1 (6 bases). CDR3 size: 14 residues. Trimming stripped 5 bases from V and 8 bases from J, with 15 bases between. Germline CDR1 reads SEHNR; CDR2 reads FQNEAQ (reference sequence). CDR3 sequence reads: CASSPQGIEEKLFF. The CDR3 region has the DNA TGTGCCAGCAGCCCGCAGGGGATAGAAGAAAAACTGTTTTTT.

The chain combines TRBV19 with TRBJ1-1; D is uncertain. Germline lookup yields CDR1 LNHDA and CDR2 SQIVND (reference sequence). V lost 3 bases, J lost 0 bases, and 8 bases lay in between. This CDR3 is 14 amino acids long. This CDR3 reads CASSIGLLNTEAFF. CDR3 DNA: TGTGCCAGTAGTATTGGGCTGCTGAACACTGAAGCTTTCTTT.